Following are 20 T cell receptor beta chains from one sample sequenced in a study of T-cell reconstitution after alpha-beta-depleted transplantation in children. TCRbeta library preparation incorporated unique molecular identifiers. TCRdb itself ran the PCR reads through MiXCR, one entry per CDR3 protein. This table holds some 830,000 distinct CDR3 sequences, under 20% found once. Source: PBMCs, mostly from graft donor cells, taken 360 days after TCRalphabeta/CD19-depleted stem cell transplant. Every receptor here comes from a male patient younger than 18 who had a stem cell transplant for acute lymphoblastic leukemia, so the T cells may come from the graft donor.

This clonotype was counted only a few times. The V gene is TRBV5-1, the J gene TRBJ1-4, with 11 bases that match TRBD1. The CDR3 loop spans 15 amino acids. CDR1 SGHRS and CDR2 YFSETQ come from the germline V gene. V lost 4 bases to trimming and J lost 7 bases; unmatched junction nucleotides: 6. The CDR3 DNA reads TGCGCCAGCAGCGCCCGGACAGGGGGCAGTGAAAAACTGTTTTTT. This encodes CASSARTGGSEKLFF.

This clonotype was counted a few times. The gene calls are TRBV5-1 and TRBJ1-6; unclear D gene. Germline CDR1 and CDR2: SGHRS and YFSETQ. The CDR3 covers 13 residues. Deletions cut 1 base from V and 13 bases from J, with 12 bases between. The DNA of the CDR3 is TGCGCCAGCAGCTTGCGGCGGCTTGCCCCCCTCCACTTT. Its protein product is CASSLRRLAPLHF.

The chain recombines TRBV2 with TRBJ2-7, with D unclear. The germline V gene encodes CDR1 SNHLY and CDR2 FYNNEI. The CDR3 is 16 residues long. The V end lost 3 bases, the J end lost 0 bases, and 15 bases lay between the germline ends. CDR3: CASSDGTVGDSYEQYF. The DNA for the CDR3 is TGTGCCAGCAGTGACGGTACAGTCGGCGACTCCTACGAGCAGTACTTC.

The CDR3 nucleotides are TGTGCCACCAGTTCCTTCCAGGGGGCCTACAATGAGCAGTTCTTC. Encoded protein: CATSSFQGAYNEQFF. The chain joins TRBV24-1 to TRBJ2-1, with 7 positions matching TRBD1. V gave up 6 bases and J gave up 2 bases; unmatched junction bases: 6. The CDR3 loop spans 15 amino acids. Germline-derived CDR1 and CDR2 are KGHDR and SFDVKD.

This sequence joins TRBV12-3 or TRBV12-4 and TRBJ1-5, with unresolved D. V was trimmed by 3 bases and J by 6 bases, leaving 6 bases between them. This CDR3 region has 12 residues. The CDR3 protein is CASSFVVQPQHF. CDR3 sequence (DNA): TGTGCCAGCAGTTTTGTGGTTCAGCCCCAGCATTTT.

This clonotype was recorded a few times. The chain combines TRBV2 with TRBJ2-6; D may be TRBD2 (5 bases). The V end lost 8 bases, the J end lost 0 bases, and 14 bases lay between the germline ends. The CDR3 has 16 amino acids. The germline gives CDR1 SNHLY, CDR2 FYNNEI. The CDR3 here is CASRRRSLSGANVLTF. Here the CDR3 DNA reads TGTGCCAGCCGTAGGAGGTCCCTCTCTGGGGCCAACGTCCTGACTTTC.

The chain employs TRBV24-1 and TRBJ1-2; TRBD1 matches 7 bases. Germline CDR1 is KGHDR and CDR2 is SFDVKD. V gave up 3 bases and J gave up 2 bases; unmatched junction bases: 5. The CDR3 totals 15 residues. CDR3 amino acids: CATSDATGLNYGYTF. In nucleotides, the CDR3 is TGTGCCACCAGTGATGCGACAGGGCTGAACTATGGCTACACCTTC.

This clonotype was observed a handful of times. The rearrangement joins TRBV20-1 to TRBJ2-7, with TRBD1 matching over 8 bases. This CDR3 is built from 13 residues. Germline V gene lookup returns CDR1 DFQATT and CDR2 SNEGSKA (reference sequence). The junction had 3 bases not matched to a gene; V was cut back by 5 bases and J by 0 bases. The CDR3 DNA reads TGCAGTGCTGGGACAGGAAGCTCCTACGAGCAGTACTTC. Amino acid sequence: CSAGTGSSYEQYF.

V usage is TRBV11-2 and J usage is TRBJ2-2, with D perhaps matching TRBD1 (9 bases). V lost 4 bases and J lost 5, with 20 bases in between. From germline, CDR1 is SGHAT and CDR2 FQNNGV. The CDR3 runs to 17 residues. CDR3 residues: CASSYRGGTGKTGELFF. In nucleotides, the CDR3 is TGTGCCAGCAGCTATCGGGGGGGGACAGGGAAGACCGGGGAGCTGTTTTTT.

CDR3 bases: TGTGCCATCAGATCCGGGACAGACACAGATACGCAGTATTTT. Its translation: CAIRSGTDTDTQYF. The chain links TRBV10-3 to TRBJ2-3; 7 bases map to TRBD1. The CDR3 is made up of 14 amino acids. The junction had 5 bases not matched to a gene; V was cut back by 6 bases and J by 2 bases. CDR1 is ENHRY, CDR2 SYGVKD, per germline.

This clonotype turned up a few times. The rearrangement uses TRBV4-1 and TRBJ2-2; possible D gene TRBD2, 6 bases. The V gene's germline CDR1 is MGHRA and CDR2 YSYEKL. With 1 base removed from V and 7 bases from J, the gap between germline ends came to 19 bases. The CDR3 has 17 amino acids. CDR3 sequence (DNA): TGCGCCAGCAGCCAAGCACCCGCGGGACTCCGAATCGGGGAGCTGTTTTTT. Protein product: CASSQAPAGLRIGELFF.

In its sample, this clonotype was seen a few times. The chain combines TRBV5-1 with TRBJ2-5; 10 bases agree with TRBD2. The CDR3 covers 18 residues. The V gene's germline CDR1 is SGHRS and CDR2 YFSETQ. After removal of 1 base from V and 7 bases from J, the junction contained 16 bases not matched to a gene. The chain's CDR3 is CASSLRSGLLAGEGTQYF. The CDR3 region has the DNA TGCGCCAGCAGCTTGCGATCTGGGCTTCTAGCGGGAGAAGGGACCCAGTACTTC.

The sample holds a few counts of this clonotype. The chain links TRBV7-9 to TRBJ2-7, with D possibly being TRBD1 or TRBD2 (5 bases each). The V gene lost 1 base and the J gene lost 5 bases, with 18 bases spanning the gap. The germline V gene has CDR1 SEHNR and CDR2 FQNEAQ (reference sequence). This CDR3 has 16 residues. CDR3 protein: CASSLVGVGESDEQYF. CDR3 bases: TGTGCCAGCAGCTTAGTCGGCGTAGGGGAGAGCGACGAGCAGTACTTC.

The CDR3 loop is CASLEPGGSSDTQYF. The CDR3 bases are TGTGCCAGCCTCGAACCTGGGGGGTCTTCAGATACGCAGTATTTT. This chain links TRBV12-3 or TRBV12-4 with TRBJ2-3; D is perhaps TRBD2 (6 bases). Trimming took 8 bases from V and 4 from J, leaving 19 bases between them. The CDR3 is 15 residues long.

Written as DNA, the CDR3 is TGCAGTGCTACCCGGACAGGGGCGAGATCACCCCTCCACTTT. Translating it yields CSATRTGARSPLHF. This chain uses TRBV20-1 with TRBJ1-6; TRBD1 aligns across 9 bases. Germline lookup yields CDR1 DFQATT and CDR2 SNEGSKA (reference sequence). The trim removed 4 bases at V and 10 bases at J, leaving 8 bases unmatched. This CDR3 has 14 residues.

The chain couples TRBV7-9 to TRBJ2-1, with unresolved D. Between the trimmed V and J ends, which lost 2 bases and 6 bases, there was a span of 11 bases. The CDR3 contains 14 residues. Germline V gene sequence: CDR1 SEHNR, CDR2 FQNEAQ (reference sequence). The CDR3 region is CASSLTVSANEQFF. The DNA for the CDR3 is TGTGCCAGCAGCTTAACGGTGAGCGCCAATGAGCAGTTCTTC.

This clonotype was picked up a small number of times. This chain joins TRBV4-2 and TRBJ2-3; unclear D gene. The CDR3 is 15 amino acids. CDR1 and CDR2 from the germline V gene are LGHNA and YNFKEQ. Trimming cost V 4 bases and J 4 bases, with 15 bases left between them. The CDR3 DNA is TGTGCCAGCAGCCCCGGACCCTCAGGCCCAGATACGCAGTATTTT. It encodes CASSPGPSGPDTQYF.

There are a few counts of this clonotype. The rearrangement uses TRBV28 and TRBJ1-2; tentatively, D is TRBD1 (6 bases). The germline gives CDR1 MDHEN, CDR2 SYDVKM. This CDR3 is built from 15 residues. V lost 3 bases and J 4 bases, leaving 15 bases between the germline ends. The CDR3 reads CASSLMGALSYGYTF. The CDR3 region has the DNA TGTGCCAGCAGTTTGATGGGGGCGTTGAGCTATGGCTACACCTTC.

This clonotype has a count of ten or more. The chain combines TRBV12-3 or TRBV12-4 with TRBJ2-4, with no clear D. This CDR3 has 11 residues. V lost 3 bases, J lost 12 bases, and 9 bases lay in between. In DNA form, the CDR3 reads TGTGCCAGCAGTTTTACGACCCGTCAGTACTTC. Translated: CASSFTTRQYF.

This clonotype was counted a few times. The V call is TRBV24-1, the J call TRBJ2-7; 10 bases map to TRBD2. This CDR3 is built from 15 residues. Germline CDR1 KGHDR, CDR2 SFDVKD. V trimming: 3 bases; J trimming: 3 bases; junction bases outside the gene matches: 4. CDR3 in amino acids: CATSDAGTSVYEQYF. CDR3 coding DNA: TGTGCCACCAGTGATGCCGGGACTAGCGTCTACGAGCAGTACTTC.